This T cell receptor (beta chain) was sequenced for a study of cytomegalovirus exposure and HLA in healthy donors. Study-level points and caveats: In a later analysis, at a false discovery rate of 0.05, some 17,000 TCR beta sequences were associated with HLA alleles. Indistinguishable V segments such as TRBV6-2 and TRBV6-3 were excluded. Reported performance of the classifier showed diagnosis of cytomegalovirus status with high specificity and sensitivity.

This CDR3 is 14 amino acids long. V gave up 4 bases and J gave up 1 base, with 10 bases separating them. CDR1 SGDLS and CDR2 YYNGEE come from the germline V gene. Notes on this clone: Its antigen is currently unknown.

Both 60 Vbeta primers and 13 Jbeta primers went into the PCR. Profiled with immunoSEQ multiplex PCR; TCRdb holds only in-frame clones, not every one. The sample has 150,000 or so clones, roughly four fifths seen once; the top ten hold roughly 3.2%. The rearrangement links TRBV9 to TRBJ2-3; the D gene is possibly TRBD1 (6 bases). This sequence was found in a man younger than 35 in good health and CMV-seropositive. Material: PBMCs. The DNA of the CDR3 is TGTGCCAGCAGCATACAGGGAGGCACAGATACGCAGTATTTT. Translated: CASSIQGGTDTQYF. Full variable domain (outside the CDR3, taken from reference TRBV9 and TRBJ2-3): DSGVTQTPKHLITATGQRVTLRCSPRSGDLSVYWYQQSLDQGLQFLIQYYNGEERAKGNILERFSAQQFPDLHSELNLSSLELGDSALYFCASSIQGGTDTQYFGPGTRLTVL.